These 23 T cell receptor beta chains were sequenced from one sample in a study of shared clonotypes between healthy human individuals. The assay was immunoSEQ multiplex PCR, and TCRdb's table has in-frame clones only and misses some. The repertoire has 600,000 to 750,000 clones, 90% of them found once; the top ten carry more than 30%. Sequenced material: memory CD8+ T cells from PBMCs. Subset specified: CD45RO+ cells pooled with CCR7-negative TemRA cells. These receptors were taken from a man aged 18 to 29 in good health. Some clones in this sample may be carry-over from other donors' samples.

The CDR3 DNA is TGTGCCAGCAGCTCCGGGAATGGGCCCTCGCGTGCCTATGGCTACACCTTC. This gives the protein CASSSGNGPSRAYGYTF. The chain links TRBV7-8 to TRBJ1-2; D gene uncertain. Germline-derived CDR1 and CDR2 are SGHVS and FQNEAQ. The CDR3 is made up of 17 amino acids. V was shortened by 4 bases and J by 4 bases, with 22 bases between the two germline ends.

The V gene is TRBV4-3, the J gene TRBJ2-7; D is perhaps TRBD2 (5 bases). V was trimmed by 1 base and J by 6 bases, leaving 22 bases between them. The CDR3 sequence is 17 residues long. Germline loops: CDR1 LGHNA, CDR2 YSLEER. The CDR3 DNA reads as TGCGCCAGCAGCCAAGTCCTTACCGTGACTACACCGACCGAGCAGTACTTC. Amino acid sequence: CASSQVLTVTTPTEQYF.

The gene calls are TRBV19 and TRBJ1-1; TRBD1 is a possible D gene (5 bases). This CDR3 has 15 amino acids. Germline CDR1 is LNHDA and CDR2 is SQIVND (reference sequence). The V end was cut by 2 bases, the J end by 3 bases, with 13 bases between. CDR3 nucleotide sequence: TGTGCCAGTAGTATACCTCAGGGAAGATACACTGAAGCTTTCTTT. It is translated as CASSIPQGRYTEAFF.

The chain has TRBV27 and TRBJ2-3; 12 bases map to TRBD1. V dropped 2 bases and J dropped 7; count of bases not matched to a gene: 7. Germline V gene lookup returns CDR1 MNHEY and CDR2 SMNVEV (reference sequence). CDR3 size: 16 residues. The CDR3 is CASSLILGQGANTQYF. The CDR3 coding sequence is TGTGCCAGCAGTTTAATTTTGGGACAGGGGGCCAATACGCAGTATTTT.

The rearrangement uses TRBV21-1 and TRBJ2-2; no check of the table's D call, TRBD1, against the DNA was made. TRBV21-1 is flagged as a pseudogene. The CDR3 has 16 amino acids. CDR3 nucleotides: TGTGCCAGCAGCAGTTTGAGGACAGAAAACACCGGGGAGCTGTTTTTT. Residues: CASSSLRTENTGELFF.

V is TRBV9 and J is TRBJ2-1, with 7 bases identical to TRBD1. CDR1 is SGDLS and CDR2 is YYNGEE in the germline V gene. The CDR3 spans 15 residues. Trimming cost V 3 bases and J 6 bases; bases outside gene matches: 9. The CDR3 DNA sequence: TGTGCCAGCAGCGCATACCGGGACAGCTTCAATGAGCAGTTCTTC. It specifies CASSAYRDSFNEQFF. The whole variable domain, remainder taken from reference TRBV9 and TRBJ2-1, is DSGVTQTPKHLITATGQRVTLRCSPRSGDLSVYWYQQSLDQGLQFLIQYYNGEERAKGNILERFSAQQFPDLHSELNLSSLELGDSALYFCASSAYRDSFNEQFFGPGTRLTVL.

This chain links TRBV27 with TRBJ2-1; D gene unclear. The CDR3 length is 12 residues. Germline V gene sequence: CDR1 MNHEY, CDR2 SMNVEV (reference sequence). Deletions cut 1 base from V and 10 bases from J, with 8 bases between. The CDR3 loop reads CASSLLVGEQFF. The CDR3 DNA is TGTGCCAGCAGTTTATTGGTGGGGGAGCAGTTCTTC.

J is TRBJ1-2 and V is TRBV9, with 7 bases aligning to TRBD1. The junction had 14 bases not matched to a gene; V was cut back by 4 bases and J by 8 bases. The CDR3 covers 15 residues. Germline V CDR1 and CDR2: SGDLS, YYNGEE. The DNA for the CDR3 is TGTGCCAGCAGCTTTGCGGGACAGACTACGGAGGGCTACACCTTC. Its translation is CASSFAGQTTEGYTF.

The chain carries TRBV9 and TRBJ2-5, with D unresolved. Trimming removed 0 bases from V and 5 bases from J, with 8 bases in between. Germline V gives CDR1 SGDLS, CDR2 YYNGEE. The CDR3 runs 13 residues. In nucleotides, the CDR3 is TGTGCCAGCAGCGTAGGCCGAAGGGAGACCCAGTACTTC. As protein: CASSVGRRETQYF.

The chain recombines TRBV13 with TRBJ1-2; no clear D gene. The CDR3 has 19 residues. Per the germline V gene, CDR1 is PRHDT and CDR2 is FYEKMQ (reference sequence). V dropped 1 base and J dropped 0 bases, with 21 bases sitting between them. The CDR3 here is CASSLAGFYKGDPNYGYTF. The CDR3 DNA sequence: TGTGCCAGCAGCTTAGCCGGCTTTTACAAAGGCGATCCTAACTATGGCTACACCTTC.

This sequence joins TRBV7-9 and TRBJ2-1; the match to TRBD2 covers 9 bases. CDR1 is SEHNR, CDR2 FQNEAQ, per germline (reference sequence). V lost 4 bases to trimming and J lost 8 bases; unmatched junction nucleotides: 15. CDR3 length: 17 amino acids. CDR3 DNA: TGTGCCAGCAGCTCGCTGGGTAGCGGGAGACGGGAATATGAGCAGTTCTTC. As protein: CASSSLGSGRREYEQFF.

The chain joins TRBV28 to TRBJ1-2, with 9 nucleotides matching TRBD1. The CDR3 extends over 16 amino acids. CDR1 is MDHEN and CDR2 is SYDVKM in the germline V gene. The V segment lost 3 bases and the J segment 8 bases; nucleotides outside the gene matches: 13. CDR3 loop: CASSFIGGQGASGYTF. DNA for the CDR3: TGTGCCAGCAGTTTCATAGGGGGACAGGGTGCGAGCGGCTACACCTTC.

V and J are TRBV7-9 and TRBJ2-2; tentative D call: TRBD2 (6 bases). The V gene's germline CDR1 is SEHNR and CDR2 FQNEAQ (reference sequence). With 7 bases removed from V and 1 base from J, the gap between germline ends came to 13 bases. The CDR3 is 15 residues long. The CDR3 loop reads CASNPLAVNTGELFF. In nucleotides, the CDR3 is TGTGCCAGCAACCCTTTAGCGGTGAACACCGGGGAGCTGTTTTTT.

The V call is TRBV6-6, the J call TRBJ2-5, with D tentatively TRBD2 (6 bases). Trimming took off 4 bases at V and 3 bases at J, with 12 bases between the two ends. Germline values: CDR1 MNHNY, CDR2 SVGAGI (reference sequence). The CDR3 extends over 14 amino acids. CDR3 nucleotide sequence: TGTGCCAGCAGTTTAAAAGTAGCGGAAGAGACCCAGTACTTC. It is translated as CASSLKVAEETQYF.

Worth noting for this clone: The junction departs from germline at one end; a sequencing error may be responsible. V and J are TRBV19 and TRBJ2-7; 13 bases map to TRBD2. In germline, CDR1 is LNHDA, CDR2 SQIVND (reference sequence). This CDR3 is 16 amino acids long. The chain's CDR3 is CASSLRTSGSSHEQYF. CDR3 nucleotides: TGTGCCAGTAGTCTCCGGACTAGCGGGAGCTCCCACGAGCAGTACTTC.

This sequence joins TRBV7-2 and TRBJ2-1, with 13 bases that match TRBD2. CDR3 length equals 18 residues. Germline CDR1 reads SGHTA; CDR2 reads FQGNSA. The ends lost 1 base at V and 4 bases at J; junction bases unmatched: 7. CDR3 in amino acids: CASSLGSLAGGRYNEQFF. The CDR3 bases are TGTGCCAGCAGCTTAGGATCACTAGCGGGAGGGCGGTACAATGAGCAGTTCTTC.

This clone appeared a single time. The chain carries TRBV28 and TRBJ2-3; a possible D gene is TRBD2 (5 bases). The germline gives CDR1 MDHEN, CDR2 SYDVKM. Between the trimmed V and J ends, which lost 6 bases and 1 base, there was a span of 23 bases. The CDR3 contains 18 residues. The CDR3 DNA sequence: TGTGCCAGCAGACCTCAAACCGGACTCCAAACAGGCACAGATACGCAGTATTTT. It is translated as CASRPQTGLQTGTDTQYF.

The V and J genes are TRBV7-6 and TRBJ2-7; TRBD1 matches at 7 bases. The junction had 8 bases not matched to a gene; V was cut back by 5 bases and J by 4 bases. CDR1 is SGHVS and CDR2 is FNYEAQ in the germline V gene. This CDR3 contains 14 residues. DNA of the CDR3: TGTGCCAGCAGCCCCGGGACAGCCCATTACGAGCAGTACTTC. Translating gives CASSPGTAHYEQYF.

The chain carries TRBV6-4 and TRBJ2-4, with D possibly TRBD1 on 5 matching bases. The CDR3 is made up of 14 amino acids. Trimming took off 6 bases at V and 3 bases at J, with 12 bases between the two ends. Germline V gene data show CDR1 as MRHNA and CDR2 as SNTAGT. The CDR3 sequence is CASRSRVGKNIQYF. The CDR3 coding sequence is TGTGCCAGCAGGAGCAGGGTCGGCAAAAACATTCAGTACTTC.

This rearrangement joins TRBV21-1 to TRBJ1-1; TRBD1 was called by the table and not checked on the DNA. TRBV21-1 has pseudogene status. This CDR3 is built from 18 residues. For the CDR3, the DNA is TGTGCCAGCAGCCCCGAGAAGACAGCCGTACTACCACACACTGAAGCTTTCTTT. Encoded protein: CASSPEKTAVLPHTEAFF.

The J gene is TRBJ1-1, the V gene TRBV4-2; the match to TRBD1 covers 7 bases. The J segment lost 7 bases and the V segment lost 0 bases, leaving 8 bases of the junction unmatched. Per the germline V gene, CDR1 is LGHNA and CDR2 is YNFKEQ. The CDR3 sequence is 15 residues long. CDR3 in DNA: TGTGCCAGCAGCCAAGAGGGTATAGGGGGCGGTGAAGCTTTCTTT. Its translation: CASSQEGIGGGEAFF.

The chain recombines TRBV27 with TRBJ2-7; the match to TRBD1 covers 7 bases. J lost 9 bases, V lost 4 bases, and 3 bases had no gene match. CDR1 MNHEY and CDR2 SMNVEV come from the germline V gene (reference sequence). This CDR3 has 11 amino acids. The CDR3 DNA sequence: TGTGCCAGCAGTTCGACAGGGCTGCAGTACTTC. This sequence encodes CASSSTGLQYF.

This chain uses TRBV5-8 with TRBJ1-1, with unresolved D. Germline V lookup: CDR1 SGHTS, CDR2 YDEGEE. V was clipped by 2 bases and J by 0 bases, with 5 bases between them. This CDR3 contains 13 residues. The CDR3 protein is CASSLSLNTEAFF. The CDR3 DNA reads TGTGCCAGCAGCTTATCACTGAACACTGAAGCTTTCTTT.